This TCR beta chain was recorded in a study of OX40 agonist ivuxolimab in advanced cancers. Study context: Patients with prior anti-PD-1, anti-PD-L1 or anti-CTLA-4 therapy were eligible; 35% to 45% had some. Study-wide results and caveats: At doses 0.1 to 3.0 mg/kg, CD4+ and CD8+ clones expanded. On average, CD8+ T cells showed a greater number of expanded clones than CD4+.

The CDR3 covers 10 residues. To note about this clone: Its antigen is still unknown.

Clones were sequenced by immunoSEQ multiplex PCR, and TCRdb holds only the in-frame ones, with some missing. Here the sample spans about 33,000 clones, about nine tenths being singletons. Patients who had autoimmune disease history or got systemic immunosuppression were left out. The chain has TRBV21-1 and TRBJ2-5. The J call could be wrong; TRBJ2-7 is a better fit for the DNA end. TRBV21-1 is noted as a pseudogene. This TCR was sampled from an adult with an advanced solid tumor such as melanoma, head and neck, liver or kidney cancer. The sample in question was CD4+ or CD8+ T cells sorted from blood, obtained in a trial of the OX40 agonist ivuxolimab. CDR3 DNA sequence: TGTGCCAGCCAGAGTTACGAGCAGTACTTC. Its translation is CASQSYEQYF.